This T cell receptor beta chain originates from a study of shared clonotypes between healthy human individuals. In its sample, this clone was seen once. CD8 cells regarded as naive lacked CD45RO, were positively chosen for CCR7, and omitted terminally differentiated effector memory CD45RA+ cells. TCRdb's table, derived via immunoSEQ multiplex PCR, lists solely in-frame clones and lacks some. The table includes about 2.1 million clones, about 94% detected once. Sequencing used naive CD8+ T cells from PBMCs. The TCR was taken from a man younger than 35 in good health. Some clones in this sample may be carry-over from other donors' samples.

Written as DNA, the CDR3 is TGTGCCAGCAGCGAGGACAGCATGAACACTGAAGCTTTCTTT. Residues: CASSEDSMNTEAFF. The V gene is TRBV2, the J gene TRBJ1-1, with a possible D match to TRBD1 (6 bases). CDR1 is SNHLY and CDR2 is FYNNEI in the germline V gene. Trimming left V 6 bases short and J 0 bases short, with 11 bases between. The CDR3 runs to 14 residues.